The T cell receptor (beta chain) described here comes from a study of neurological immune-mediated disorders. Unsorted libraries were prepared from 2 million PBMCs held at -80 C. General study results and limits: HTLV-1-associated myelopathy had the most TCR clonal expansion, whereas multiple sclerosis had the least (lower than in healthy controls).

The cDNA was synthesized by means of template-switch 5'RACE, which was carried out with 10-nucleotide random UMIs. TCRdb re-called the 5' RACE reads with MiXCR, one entry per CDR3 protein. This sample yields fewer than 80,000 distinct CDR3 sequences, of which 5.2% are seen a single time; 2.8% belongs to the top ten. This clonotype has ten or more counts. Its antigen is not identified. Germline V CDR1 and CDR2: MGHRA, YSYEKL. Trimming cost V 4 bases and J 4 bases, with 25 bases left between them. This CDR3 contains 18 residues. V is TRBV4-1 and J is TRBJ2-5, with D possibly being TRBD2 (6 bases). Specimen: PBMCs. The receptor's source is a woman in her thirties with multiple sclerosis. The CDR3 loop is CASSPSPVGGLGLETQYF. The DNA of the CDR3 is TGCGCCAGCAGCCCCTCCCCGGTGGGGGGACTGGGGTTAGAGACCCAGTACTTC.